These 7 T cell receptor beta chains were all obtained from the same sample, sequenced in a study of shared T cell receptors in the human thymus. Generated by immunoSEQ multiplex PCR, the TCRdb table keeps only in-frame clones and is missing some. This table holds 500,000 to 850,000 clones, more than 75% found once. This same sample was also taken into another study, of human thymus T cells.

The sample comprised thymocytes. These receptors all stem from a boy younger than two with a congenital heart defect.

This sequence joins TRBV5-8 and TRBJ1-5, with 9 bases fitting TRBD1. The CDR3 has 17 amino acids. Germline V CDR1 and CDR2: SGHTS, YDEGEE. The V and J ends lost 3 bases and 4 bases, in that order; junction bases with no gene match: 11. Here the CDR3 reads CASSWGTGPYQNQPQHF. The DNA of the CDR3 is TGTGCCAGCAGCTGGGGGACAGGGCCATATCAAAATCAGCCCCAGCATTTT. Full variable domain (rest looked up from reference TRBV5-8 and TRBJ1-5): EAGVTQSPTHLIKTRGQQATLRCSPISGHTSVYWYQQALGLGLQFLLWYDEGEERNRGNFPPRFSGRQFPNYSSELNVNALELEDSALYLCASSWGTGPYQNQPQHFGDGTRLSIL.

The chain combines TRBV18 with TRBJ2-7; TRBD1 aligns across 7 bases. V shed 4 bases and J 3 bases; nucleotides not matched to a gene: 15. The CDR3 runs 17 residues. CDR1 KGHSH and CDR2 LQKENI come from the germline V gene. This CDR3 reads CASSRENRGPHDYEQYF. The CDR3 DNA reads TGTGCCAGCTCACGAGAAAACAGGGGCCCACACGACTACGAGCAGTACTTC.

This chain links TRBV14 with TRBJ2-6; D is perhaps TRBD2 (5 bases). V was trimmed by 3 bases and J by 3 bases, leaving 9 bases between them. This CDR3 is 15 amino acids long. CDR1 is SGHDN, CDR2 FVKESK, per germline. The CDR3 DNA reads TGTGCCAGCAGCCACGTCGGGGTTGGGGCCAACGTCCTGACTTTC. Translated: CASSHVGVGANVLTF.

The chain combines TRBV5-1 with TRBJ2-7; 8 bases fit TRBD1. The CDR3 has 15 amino acids. After removal of 3 bases from V and 0 bases from J, the junction contained 5 bases not matched to a gene. The germline V gene has CDR1 SGHRS and CDR2 YFSETQ. The CDR3 region is CASSSGTGRSYEQYF. CDR3 DNA sequence: TGCGCCAGCAGCTCGGGGACAGGACGCTCCTACGAGCAGTACTTC. Full variable domain (rest looked up from reference TRBV5-1 and TRBJ2-7): KAGVTQTPRYLIKTRGQQVTLSCSPISGHRSVSWYQQTPGQGLQFLFEYFSETQRNKGNFPGRFSGRQFSNSRSEMNVSTLELGDSALYLCASSSGTGRSYEQYFGPGTRLTVT.

The genes are TRBV30 and TRBJ2-7, with D hard to call. The length of the CDR3 is 13 residues. With 8 bases removed from V and 4 bases from J, the gap between germline ends came to 18 bases. CDR1 is GTSNPN and CDR2 is SVGIG in the germline V gene (reference sequence). The DNA of the CDR3 is TGTGCCGGCCTGAGAGGTTCGGGTTACGAGCAGTACTTC. It specifies CAGLRGSGYEQYF.

The genes are TRBV25-1 and TRBJ2-2; the match to TRBD2 covers 7 bases. The V gene's germline CDR1 is MGHDK and CDR2 SYGVNS. The CDR3 length is 15 residues. V lost 5 bases to trimming and J lost 6 bases; unmatched junction nucleotides: 9. The DNA of the CDR3 is TGTGCCAGCAGTTTGCGACTAGCAGGAGCCGGGGAGCTGTTTTTT. This translates into CASSLRLAGAGELFF.

The chain has TRBV28 and TRBJ1-5, with 9 positions matching TRBD1. Per germline, CDR1 MDHEN and CDR2 SYDVKM. J was trimmed by 2 bases and V by 7 bases; bases with no gene match: 12. There are 17 residues in the CDR3. The CDR3: CASINNVDRGGNQPQHF. The CDR3 DNA reads TGTGCCAGCATTAATAATGTGGACAGGGGTGGCAATCAGCCCCAGCATTTT.